Detailed here is one T cell receptor beta chain. The sample comes from a study of blood T cell repertoires in COVID-19. As for the study in general: COVID-19 samples collected from the United States, Italy and Spain covered acute and convalescent phases. PBMCs, B-cell-depleted T cells, or T cells provided the cDNA or gDNA that made up the material.

Under the authors' procedure: Reference gene primers were amplified, and this amplification served to estimate nucleated cell counts. Here immunoSEQ multiplex PCR was the method, and the copy in TCRdb shows in-frame clones only, minus some. V and J calls and clone size are as listed in that table; D and trimming were resolved from the DNA. The repertoire includes tens of thousands of clones, around 85% of them detected once, and roughly a fifth sits in the top ten. Germline V gene lookup returns CDR1 SGHVS and CDR2 FQNEAQ. V was clipped by 2 bases and J by 8 bases; unmatched bases: 10. The CDR3 is 16 residues long.

The material sequenced was peripheral blood. The rearrangement joins TRBV7-8 to TRBJ1-4; 8 nucleotides line up with TRBD1. The sequence was obtained from a woman older than 75 with acute or convalescent COVID-19. In DNA, the CDR3 is TGTGCCAGCAGCTTAACCGGACAGGGCCTGGGGGAAAAACTGTTTTTT. Its translation: CASSLTGQGLGEKLFF. Full variable domain (remainder filled in from reference TRBV7-8 and TRBJ1-4): GAGVSQSPRYKVAKRGQDVALRCDPISGHVSLFWYQQALGQGPEFLTYFQNEAQLDKSGLPSDRFFAERPEGSVSTLKIQRTQQEDSAVYLCASSLTGQGLGEKLFFGSGTQLSVL.